These 23 T cell receptor beta chains were all obtained from the same sample, sequenced in a study of T cells in women clearing cervical HPV infection. Assay used: immunoSEQ multiplex PCR; TCRdb lists only in-frame clones, some missing. Its listing shows approximately 21,000 clones. What was sequenced was blood buffy coat. The receptors derive from a woman aged 18 to 69 with a cervical HPV16 infection that either progressed to CIN3+ or cleared (not recorded which).

About this clone itself: The read falls 3 residues short of the CDR3 end, and the missing part is taken from the germline J gene. The chain carries TRBV20-1 and TRBJ1-2, with D unresolved. Germline CDR1 DFQATT, CDR2 SNEGSKA (reference sequence). The CDR3 contains 14 residues. Trimming left V 1 base short and J 2 bases short, with 11 bases between. The sequenced part of the CDR3 DNA is TGCAGTGCTAGAGTACCTGGCAGAAACTATGGC. Its protein is CSARVPGRNYG. The entire CDR3 is CSARVPGRNYGYTF.

On this clone: The read terminates 3 residues ahead of where the CDR3 ends, so the germline J gene completes it. The chain recombines TRBV2 with TRBJ2-3; unclear D gene. Germline CDR1 SNHLY, CDR2 FYNNEI. The CDR3 covers 12 residues. The CDR3 loop reads CAGDIMQETQYF. The sequenced CDR3 bases are TGTGCCGGCGACATAATGCAAGAGACG.

Worth noting for this clone: The CDR3 is cut off 3 residues early in the read; its end comes from the germline J gene. Other DNA sequences from this sample encode an identical CDR3 as well. The chain uses TRBV18 and TRBJ2-1; a possible D gene is TRBD2 (5 bases). Germline V CDR1 and CDR2: KGHSH, LQKENI. This CDR3 spans 17 amino acids. The V gene lost 3 bases and the J gene lost 8 bases, with 23 bases spanning the gap. CDR3 DNA (partial): TGTGCCAGCTCACCCGCTGTGGGCGCGAGCGGATTCGATGAG. Protein: CASSPAVGASGFDE. The CDR3 in its entirety is CASSPAVGASGFDEQFF. The whole variable domain, remainder taken from reference TRBV18 and TRBJ2-1, is NAGVMQNPRHLVRRRGQEARLRCSPMKGHSHVYWYRQLPEEGLKFMVYLQKENIIDESGMPKERFSAEFPKEGPSILRIQQVVRGDSAAYFCASSPAVGASGFDEQFFGPGTRLTVL.

A remark on this clone: At one end, the junction sequence differs from germline, possibly due to a read error. The CDR3 extends 3 residues past the end of the read, so its final part is completed from the germline J gene. This chain uses TRBV4-2 with TRBJ2-6, with 13 bases matching TRBD2. CDR3 length equals 18 residues. Germline CDR1 and CDR2: LGHNA and YNFKEQ. CDR3 sequence: CASRQGLAGEGGANVLTF. The CDR3 bases that were read are TGTGCCAGCAGACAAGGACTAGCGGGAGAAGGTGGGGCCAACGTC.

The CDR3 protein is CATKGRGARNSPLFF. Partial CDR3 DNA: TGTGCCACCAAGGGTCGGGGGGCCAGAAATTCACCA. V is TRBV2 and J is TRBJ1-4, with a weak D call TRBD1 (6 bases). The read terminates 3 residues before the CDR3 end, so the remaining end is supplied by the germline J gene. This CDR3 comprises 15 residues. CDR1 and CDR2 from the germline V gene are SNHLY and FYNNEI.

A remark on this clone: The read terminates 3 residues ahead of where the CDR3 ends, so the germline J gene completes it. V usage is TRBV19 and J usage is TRBJ2-5; D may be TRBD2 (6 bases). The germline gives CDR1 LNHDA, CDR2 SQIVND (reference sequence). V lost 1 base to trimming and J lost 3 bases, with 9 bases between them. The CDR3 spans 14 residues. The DNA read from the CDR3 is TGTGCCAGTAGTATAGGGTCGGGGGAAGAGACC. Its protein is CASSIGSGEET. The full CDR3 protein reads CASSIGSGEETQYF.

A remark on this clone: The read comes to an end 3 residues before the CDR3 does, leaving the germline J gene to fill in the end. V is TRBV5-1 and J is TRBJ2-3; perhaps TRBD1 as D (5 bases). Germline CDR1 is SGHRS and CDR2 is YFSETQ. The CDR3 consists of 13 residues. The CDR3 bases that were read are TGCGCCAGCAGCTTGACAGGTTCCGAGACG. This gives the protein CASSLTGSET. The whole CDR3 sequence is CASSLTGSETQYF.

Turning to this clone: The read halts 3 residues ahead of the CDR3 end, with the missing end drawn from the germline J gene. This sequence joins TRBV11-2 and TRBJ1-2; possibly TRBD1 for D (6 bases). CDR1 and CDR2 from the germline V gene are SGHAT and FQNNGV. The CDR3 runs 13 residues. V was clipped by 3 bases and J by 4 bases, with 9 bases between them. The CDR3 loop is CASSLTGLYGYTF. The covered CDR3 bases are TGTGCCAGCAGCTTGACAGGACTCTATGGC.

Turning to this clone: The sequence runs out 3 residues before the end of the CDR3; the remainder is reconstructed from the germline J gene. The chain joins TRBV13 to TRBJ1-6; TRBD1 matches 8 bases. Germline V gene sequence: CDR1 PRHDT, CDR2 FYEKMQ (reference sequence). V trimming: 9 bases; J trimming: 7 bases; junction bases outside the gene matches: 8. This CDR3 comprises 14 residues. The CDR3 reads CASSPGQENSPLHF. CDR3 DNA (partial): TGTGCCAGTTCTCCGGGACAGGAAAATTCACCC.

In regard to this clone: The read falls 3 residues short of the CDR3 end, and the missing part is taken from the germline J gene. V and J are TRBV4-2 and TRBJ2-1; 13 nucleotides match TRBD2. Trimming at V came to 4 bases and at J to 6 bases, leaving 6 bases not matched to a gene. CDR1 and CDR2 from the germline V gene are LGHNA and YNFKEQ. The CDR3 runs to 16 residues. This CDR3 is CASSLILAGGFNEQFF. CDR3 DNA (partial): TGTGCCAGCAGCCTAATACTAGCGGGAGGGTTCAATGAG.

Remarks on this clone: Coverage ceases 3 residues before the CDR3 finishes, and the germline J gene fills in the end. The rearrangement links TRBV2 to TRBJ1-2, with D unclear. The CDR3 consists of 13 residues. Germline loops: CDR1 SNHLY, CDR2 FYNNEI. V was trimmed by 4 bases and J by 5 bases, leaving 11 bases between them. This CDR3 reads CASSVDTRYGYTF. CDR3 bases read: TGTGCCAGCAGTGTAGACACTCGGTATGGC.

Of note for this clone: Read data end 3 residues before the CDR3 end; the end is taken from the germline J gene. This rearrangement joins TRBV30 to TRBJ1-1; D ambiguous. The CDR3 has 15 residues. Germline assignment: CDR1 GTSNPN and CDR2 SVGIG (reference sequence). V was trimmed by 2 bases and J by 4 bases, leaving 17 bases between them. This CDR3 is CAWSSSKGFITEAFF. Partial CDR3 DNA: TGTGCCTGGAGTTCCTCGAAAGGGTTTATCACTGAA.

In regard to this clone: The read is 3 residues too short to cover the CDR3 end, so that end is filled in from the germline J gene. The chain carries TRBV5-1 and TRBJ2-6, with 8 bases fitting TRBD1. The ends lost 7 bases at V and 2 bases at J; junction bases unmatched: 8. From germline, CDR1 is SGHRS and CDR2 YFSETQ. CDR3 size: 16 residues. The part of the CDR3 DNA that was read is TGCGCCAGCCTACCAACGGACAGGGCTGGGGCCAACGTC. Amino acid sequence: CASLPTDRAGANV. The entire CDR3 sequence reads CASLPTDRAGANVLTF.

Concerning this clone itself: The read ends 3 residues before the CDR3 terminus; that terminus is restored from the germline J gene. The V gene is TRBV13, the J gene TRBJ2-1; the D is unclear. V shed 0 bases and J shed 7 bases, with 4 bases lying between them. The germline V gene has CDR1 PRHDT and CDR2 FYEKMQ (reference sequence). The CDR3 is made up of 12 amino acids. CDR3 DNA, as far as it was read: TGTGCCAGCAGCTTAGGAGGTAATGAG. Translating gives CASSLGGNE. The whole CDR3 is CASSLGGNEQFF.

Note on this clone: The CDR3 is cut off 3 residues early in the read; its end comes from the germline J gene. The chain employs TRBV6-1 and TRBJ1-2; D may be TRBD1 (5 bases). The germline V gene has CDR1 MNHNS and CDR2 SASEGT. The CDR3 extends over 15 amino acids. Between the trimmed V and J ends, which lost 2 bases and 5 bases, there was a span of 15 bases. The CDR3 sequence: CASSEIDRVNYGYTF. Partial CDR3 DNA: TGTGCCAGCAGTGAAATTGACAGAGTAAATTATGGC.

Worth noting for this clone: The CDR3 goes on 3 residues after the read ends, and that part is filled in from the germline J gene. The chain uses TRBV6-2 or TRBV6-3 and TRBJ1-4; tentative D call: TRBD1 (6 bases). CDR1 and CDR2 (germline): MNHEY, SVGEGT. The V end was cut by 5 bases, the J end by 0 bases, with 13 bases between. This CDR3 spans 16 amino acids. The CDR3 protein is CASSPWTVATNEKLFF. Incomplete CDR3 DNA: TGTGCCAGCAGTCCCTGGACAGTTGCAACTAATGAAAAA.

On this clone itself: Read data end 3 residues before the CDR3 end; the end is taken from the germline J gene. This chain joins TRBV30 and TRBJ2-3, with D maybe TRBD1 (6 bases). V was cut by 0 bases and J by 4 bases, with 11 bases left in between. The length of the CDR3 is 14 residues. Germline V gene sequence: CDR1 GTSNPN, CDR2 SVGIG (reference sequence). The CDR3 sequence: CAWSVLGGSDTQYF. The sequenced part of the CDR3 DNA is TGTGCCTGGAGTGTACTAGGGGGTTCAGATACG.

A word on this clone: The missing CDR3 end, 3 residues past where the read stops, is filled in from the germline J gene. V is TRBV7-2 and J is TRBJ2-3; TRBD1 aligns across 7 bases. This CDR3 is 12 amino acids long. CDR1 SGHTA and CDR2 FQGNSA come from the germline V gene. CDR3 loop: CASSSTGQPQYF. The CDR3 DNA, read in part, is TGTGCCAGCAGCTCGACAGGGCAGCCG. Complete variable domain (other parts from reference TRBV7-2 and TRBJ2-3): GAGVSQSPSNKVTEKGKDVELRCDPISGHTALYWYRQSLGQGLEFLIYFQGNSAPDKSGLPSDRFSAERTGGSVSTLTIQRTQQEDSAVYLCASSSTGQPQYFGPGTRLTVL.

For this clone: The read terminates 3 residues ahead of where the CDR3 ends, so the germline J gene completes it. This chain links TRBV7-9 with TRBJ1-3, with a tentative D call TRBD1 (5 bases). Trimming stripped 7 bases from V and 1 base from J, with 11 bases between. Per germline, CDR1 SEHNR and CDR2 FQNEAQ (reference sequence). This CDR3 contains 14 residues. CDR3 DNA (partial): TGTGCCAGCACCCAGGGCAGGTCTGGAAACACC. Protein sequence: CASTQGRSGNT. The full CDR3 reads CASTQGRSGNTIYF.

A remark on this clone: The sequence runs out 3 residues before the end of the CDR3; the remainder is reconstructed from the germline J gene. The rearrangement uses TRBV11-3 and TRBJ2-3; D might be TRBD1 (6 bases). V was clipped by 3 bases and J by 2 bases, with 9 bases between them. Germline V gives CDR1 SGHNT, CDR2 YENEEA. The CDR3 has 14 residues. CDR3 DNA (partial): TGTGCCAGCAGCTTCGGACAGTACACAGATACG. Residues: CASSFGQYTDT. In full, the CDR3 is CASSFGQYTDTQYF.

Details on this clone: The CDR3 extends 3 residues past the end of the read, so its final part is completed from the germline J gene. The V and J genes are TRBV7-8 and TRBJ2-5, with a tentative D call TRBD2 (5 bases). The length of the CDR3 is 13 residues. Trimming left V 6 bases short and J 2 bases short, with 10 bases between. Germline loops: CDR1 SGHVS, CDR2 FQNEAQ. The CDR3 spells CASSPRLQETQYF. The part of the CDR3 DNA that was read is TGTGCCAGCAGTCCGAGACTACAAGAGACC.

With respect to this clone: The CDR3 is cut off 3 residues early in the read; its end comes from the germline J gene. The J gene is TRBJ1-1, the V gene TRBV5-5, with TRBD1 identical over 10 bases. The CDR3 is 15 residues long. Germline V gene sequence: CDR1 SGHKS, CDR2 YYEKEE (reference sequence). The CDR3 spells CASSSPKTGGSEAFF. The CDR3 bases that were read are TGTGCCAGCAGCTCGCCTAAGACAGGGGGCTCCGAA.

Concerning this clone: The read is 3 residues too short to cover the CDR3 end, so that end is filled in from the germline J gene. The chain employs TRBV19 and TRBJ1-6; D not certain. The V gene's germline CDR1 is LNHDA and CDR2 SQIVND (reference sequence). V lost 3 bases and J lost 9, with 18 bases in between. CDR3 length equals 16 residues. CDR3 region: CASSISQVVAGSPLHF. Partial CDR3 DNA: TGTGCCAGTAGTATTTCCCAGGTGGTCGCGGGTTCACCC.